A selection of T cell receptor beta chains follows, all from one sample in a study of Ad26.COV2.S vaccination and SARS-CoV-2 variants. This table comes from immunoSEQ multiplex PCR, and its TCRdb copy is limited to in-frame clones, with some not included. The sample consists of about 680,000 clones, around 90% of them appearing once. The sequenced sample was peripheral blood, obtained in a trial of Ad26.COV2.S vaccine versus placebo. Every receptor here comes from a person aged 18-60 years who received the Ad26.COV2.S COVID-19 vaccine or a placebo. Both conserved end residues are trimmed from each CDR3. The order of the fields is J gene, V gene, CDR3 length, CDR3 protein.

TRBJ1-2 | TRBV19 | 11 | ASSIPGVYGYT
TRBJ1-4 | TRBV15 | 15 | ATSRSLRGGRNEKLF
TRBJ2-2 | TRBV13 | 16 | ASSSGLAGAWKSGELF
TRBJ1-5 | TRBV30 | 12 | AWSGIQGGQPQH
TRBJ1-5 | TRBV5-5 | 12 | ASSLDGGYQPQH
TRBJ2-3 | TRBV6-2/TRBV6-3 | 12 | ASSLLGVTDTQY
TRBJ2-2 | TRBV2 | 12 | AGGGFGWPGELF
TRBJ2-1 | TRBV15 | 8 | AAGDNEQF
TRBJ2-3 | TRBV30 | 12 | AWGTDFFYDTQY
TRBJ2-3 | TRBV19 | 13 | ASNTGIRYTDTQY
TRBJ2-7 | TRBV6-5 | 14 | ASSYSMGGMTYEQY
TRBJ2-7 | TRBV4-2 | 15 | ASSQEGTDRRSYEQY
TRBJ2-1 | TRBV5-1 | 13 | ASRTSGGPYNEQF
TRBJ2-7 | TRBV5-4 | 12 | ASSLDSRGYEQY
TRBJ2-3 | TRBV20-1 | 9 | SAKTVNTQY
TRBJ2-1 | TRBV4-3 | 13 | ASSQGTGPKGEQF
TRBJ2-1 | TRBV19 | 21 | ASSMGTRLGAGGPPSSYNEQF
TRBJ2-7 | TRBV7-2 | 12 | ASSLERGSYEQY
TRBJ2-5 | TRBV14 | 14 | ASSQGLATTQETQY
TRBJ1-1 | TRBV18 | 12 | ASSPGQGNTEAF
TRBJ1-2 | TRBV3-1/TRBV3-2 | 11 | ASSHTGAYGYT
TRBJ2-5 | TRBV29-1 | 11 | SVESLSQETQY
TRBJ2-7 | TRBV5-4 | 13 | ASSSLAGGPYEQY
TRBJ1-5 | TRBV19 | 11 | ASSTSTGQPQH
TRBJ1-1 | TRBV7-9 | 12 | ASRLRGANTEAF
TRBJ2-3 | TRBV9 | 10 | ASSVLGDTQY
TRBJ1-1 | TRBV7-2 | 13 | ASSLGDRRNTEAF
TRBJ2-2 | TRBV30 | 14 | AWSTPGQGFTGELF
TRBJ1-1 | TRBV6-5 | 14 | ASSYPSTGYGTEAF
TRBJ2-1 | TRBV10-1 | 13 | ASSESTLFDNEQF
TRBJ2-5 | TRBV10-3 | 13 | AISDPGAGGETQY
TRBJ2-3 | TRBV5-4 | 14 | ASSLGVLAATDTQY
TRBJ2-2 | TRBV5-5 | 14 | ASSPSRTGETGELF
TRBJ1-1 | TRBV5-1 | 15 | ASSLAPGGMKDTEAF
TRBJ1-1 | TRBV29-1 | 11 | SVEGQANTEAF
TRBJ1-3 | TRBV7-8 | 12 | ASSLGVRGNTIY
TRBJ2-1 | TRBV14 | 16 | ASSQVLAGGPGRNEQF